This T cell receptor (beta chain) was recovered during a study of blood T cell repertoires in COVID-19. Study overall: From T cells, B-cell-depleted T cells, or PBMCs came the material, which was cDNA or gDNA.

Assay used: immunoSEQ multiplex PCR; TCRdb lists only in-frame clones, some missing. The sample contains over 200,000 clones, over 80% of which appear only once. Turning to this clone: The identical CDR3 is also encoded by other nucleotide sequences in the sample.

Recruitment covered 25 or so US areas and drew participants whose ages spanned about 18 to 100 years. The study assigned cohorts using participant-reported clinical history. Donors in Cohort 3 counted as recovered after two negative PCRs, clearance, or symptom resolution. Germline CDR1 and CDR2: SNHLY and FYNNEI. The V end was cut by 3 bases, the J end by 4 bases, with 3 bases between. The CDR3 runs 11 residues. This chain uses TRBV2 with TRBJ1-2; D is unclear. The sequence was obtained from a woman in her forties who had recovered from COVID-19. The sequencing input was PBMCs or T cells enriched from blood (not recorded which). CDR3 protein: CASSDLYGYTF. The CDR3 DNA sequence: TGTGCCAGCAGTGACCTCTATGGCTACACCTTC.